One and the same sample provided the 5 T cell receptor beta chains below, sequenced in a study of blood T cell repertoires in COVID-19. TCRdb's copy holds only in-frame clones and misses some; the assay was immunoSEQ multiplex PCR. The data hold roughly 280,000 clones, with around 91% observed a single time. Sequenced: PBMCs or T cells enriched from blood (not recorded which). The receptors come from a woman under 30 who had recovered from COVID-19.

With regard to this clone: One end of the junction fails to match germline, which may point to a read error. The chain combines TRBV4-1 with TRBJ1-4, with TRBD1 matching 8 bases. This CDR3 contains 12 residues. Germline V gene sequence: CDR1 MGHRA, CDR2 YSYEKL. CDR3 in DNA: TGCGCCAGCAGCCAAGGAGGGACAGGCGTAACTTTT. Translating gives CASSQGGTGVTF.

The rearrangement links TRBV27 to TRBJ1-5; no reliable D call. There are 13 residues in the CDR3. V shed 5 bases and J shed 7 bases, with 12 bases lying between them. In germline, CDR1 is MNHEY, CDR2 SMNVEV (reference sequence). CDR3 region: CASSTWTGQPQHF. The CDR3 bases are TGTGCCAGCAGTACCTGGACTGGGCAGCCCCAGCATTTT.

The chain recombines TRBV5-8 with TRBJ1-2; D call uncertain. Looked up from germline, CDR1 is SGHTS and CDR2 is YDEGEE. The CDR3 extends over 11 amino acids. The V end lost 6 bases, the J end lost 2 bases, and 5 bases lay between the germline ends. The CDR3 loop reads CASNENYGYTF. The CDR3 coding sequence is TGTGCCAGCAACGAGAACTATGGCTACACCTTC.

The V call is TRBV18, the J call TRBJ2-2; perhaps TRBD2 as D (7 bases). The CDR3 consists of 16 residues. The V gene's germline CDR1 is KGHSH and CDR2 LQKENI. Trimming removed 0 bases at V and 7 bases at J, with 15 bases between. In DNA, the CDR3 is TGTGCCAGCTCACCACCGGGGGGCCTAGCGGTCGGGGAGCTGTTTTTT. As protein: CASSPPGGLAVGELFF.

V gene TRBV19 combines with J gene TRBJ1-1; no definite D call. The CDR3 is made up of 14 amino acids. Trimming took off 7 bases at V and 4 bases at J, with 16 bases between the two ends. From germline, CDR1 is LNHDA and CDR2 SQIVND (reference sequence). CDR3 sequence (DNA): TGTGCCAGTAAGTTCGGGATCCTCGGCACTGAAGCTTTCTTT. Translated: CASKFGILGTEAFF.